This T cell receptor beta chain was identified in a study of CXCR3-negative and CXCR3-positive naive CD8 T cells. Cells that were CD45RO-CCR7+CD27+CD95- constituted naive CD8+ T cells. With respect to this clonotype: What it binds is unknown.

This CDR3 is 12 amino acids long. The V gene's germline CDR1 is SGHRS and CDR2 YFSETQ. The method, 5' RACE with UMI labels, was used to prepare the TRB cDNA libraries. TCRdb derives one entry per CDR3 protein from the 5' RACE reads, leaving out DNA. This listing includes under 85,000 distinct CDR3 sequences. Study outcomes and limitations: TRB CDR3s of CXCR3-positive naive cells were more hydrophobic than those of CXCR3-negative naive cells. Sequencing showed both naive subsets with comparably high diversity, and memory CD8+ cells much lower. Naive cells, whether CXCR3-negative or CXCR3-positive, had similar TRBV-TRBJ usage, while memory cells differed.

The rearrangement uses TRBV5-1 and TRBJ2-7. The receptor's source is a human donor in good health. Some clones in this sample may be carry-over from other donors' samples. The sequenced sample was naive CXCR3- CD8+ T cells from blood. Subset specified: CD45RO-CCR7+CD27+CD95- naive CD8+ T cells lacking CXCR3 (TNR3-). CDR3 sequence: CASSFDYYEQYF.